A selection of T cell receptor beta chains follows, all from one sample in a study of siplizumab effects on memory and regulatory T cells. Measured with immunoSEQ multiplex PCR; TCRdb has only the in-frame clones, and not every one. Among more than 85,000 clones, around 94% were seen once, and the ten largest hold approximately 0.61%. Sequences were obtained from Tregs sorted from blood. The receptors stem from a human donor in good health. CDR3s include the opening cysteine and the closing phenylalanine or tryptophan. D genes are given only for firm matches. Not every row has a clone size; where given, it reads once, few, many or a size class.

j_call	d_call	v_call	cdr3_length	clone_size	cdr3_aa	cdr3_nt
TRBJ2-7	TRBD1	TRBV10-2	14	NA	CASDIGTGLGEQYF	TGCGCCAGCGATATCGGGACAGGGCTTGGCGAGCAGTACTTC
TRBJ2-7	NA	TRBV19	14	NA	CASSIRRNSDEQYF	TGTGCCAGTAGTATACGACGGAATTCAGACGAGCAGTACTTC
TRBJ1-6	TRBD1	TRBV14	15	NA	CASSQLTGRRSPLHF	TGTGCCAGCAGCCAACTGACAGGGAGGCGTTCACCCCTCCACTTT
TRBJ1-2	NA	TRBV30	14	NA	CAWGIAGDGYGYTF	TGTGCCTGGGGGATCGCGGGGGACGGATATGGCTACACCTTC
TRBJ1-4	TRBD1	TRBV30	14	once	CAWARQGAGEKLFF	TGTGCCTGGGCAAGACAGGGGGCGGGTGAAAAACTGTTTTTT
TRBJ1-2	TRBD1	TRBV5-1	15	NA	CASSPWTGTDYGYTF	TGCGCCAGCAGCCCCTGGACAGGGACGGACTATGGCTACACCTTC
TRBJ2-5	NA	TRBV6-1	17	NA	CASSEPRYPTYGETQYF	TGTGCCAGCAGTGAACCACGATACCCGACCTATGGAGAGACCCAGTACTTC
TRBJ2-3	NA	TRBV18	16	NA	CASSPGLAGSTDTQYF	TGTGCCAGCTCCCCGGGGCTAGCTGGAAGCACAGATACGCAGTATTTT
TRBJ2-5	NA	TRBV19	16	NA	CASSIPRDQMGETQYF	TGTGCCAGTAGTATACCTCGAGACCAAATGGGGGAGACCCAGTACTTC
TRBJ2-1	NA	TRBV5-1	11	NA	CASSVNNEQFF	TGCGCCAGCAGCGTGAACAATGAGCAGTTCTTC
TRBJ2-7	NA	TRBV27	15	NA	CASSKHTGSIGEQYF	TGTGCCAGCAGCAAACACACAGGGAGTATCGGCGAGCAGTACTTC
TRBJ2-7	NA	TRBV18	14	NA	CASSPQGVPYEQYF	TGTGCCAGCTCACCACAGGGGGTTCCCTACGAGCAGTACTTC
TRBJ1-2	NA	TRBV11-2	13	NA	CASSLRRTDLYTF	TGTGCCAGCAGCTTACGCCGGACGGACCTCTACACCTTC
TRBJ1-5	NA	TRBV18	14	NA	CASSRVQQGQPQHF	TGTGCCAGCTCACGCGTCCAACAAGGTCAGCCCCAGCATTTT
TRBJ2-2	NA	TRBV7-5	17	NA	CVRSFPRGGGNTGELFF	TGTGTCAGAAGCTTCCCGCGGGGTGGGGGGAACACCGGGGAGCTGTTTTTT
TRBJ2-1	NA	TRBV27	19	NA	CASSPRQRPLASSYNEQFF	TGTGCCAGCAGTCCTCGACAGAGACCTCTGGCGAGCTCCTACAATGAGCAGTTCTTC
TRBJ1-4	NA	TRBV13	19	NA	CASSIKIPGPLATNEKLFF	TGTGCCAGCAGCATAAAAATCCCGGGCCCCCTGGCAACTAATGAAAAACTGTTTTTT
TRBJ1-1	NA	TRBV6-1	13	NA	CASGEQDSSEAFF	TGTGCCAGCGGAGAACAGGACTCCTCTGAAGCTTTCTTT
TRBJ1-5	NA	TRBV14	15	once	CASSPPASSNQPQHF	TGTGCCAGCAGCCCCCCGGCGAGTAGCAATCAGCCCCAGCATTTT
TRBJ1-4	NA	TRBV28	15	NA	CASSQSYETDEKLFF	TGTGCCAGCAGCCAATCCTACGAGACTGATGAAAAACTGTTTTTT
TRBJ2-6	TRBD1	TRBV5-6	16	NA	CASSSLGQAGANVLTF	TGTGCCAGCAGCTCCTTAGGACAGGCTGGGGCCAACGTCCTGACTTTC
TRBJ1-5	NA	TRBV6-6	13	NA	CASNPGKNQPQHF	TGTGCCAGCAATCCAGGGAAGAATCAGCCCCAGCATTTT
TRBJ2-1	TRBD1	TRBV10-1	13	NA	CASSRRGPNEQFF	TGCGCCAGCAGCCGCAGGGGGCCCAATGAGCAGTTCTTC
TRBJ2-3	NA	TRBV28	16	NA	CESSSFPGLITDTQYF	TGTGAAAGCAGCTCCTTCCCGGGACTTATCACAGATACGCAGTATTTT
TRBJ2-2	NA	TRBV14	12	NA	CASSHPRGELFF	TGTGCCAGCAGCCATCCTCGTGGGGAGCTGTTTTTT
TRBJ1-2	NA	TRBV11-2	12	NA	CASSSRGYGYTF	TGTGCCAGCAGCTCCAGGGGTTATGGCTACACCTTC
TRBJ1-5	TRBD1	TRBV6-1	15	NA	CASRGGQWATLPQHF	TGTGCCAGCAGGGGGGGACAGTGGGCCACTTTGCCCCAGCATTTT
TRBJ2-7	NA	TRBV20-1	11	NA	CSASDRYEQYF	TGCAGTGCTAGTGACAGGTACGAGCAGTACTTC
TRBJ2-1	NA	TRBV5-4	14	NA	CASSLEGPYNEQFF	TGTGCCAGCAGCTTGGAGGGGCCCTACAATGAGCAGTTCTTC
TRBJ2-3	TRBD2	TRBV7-3	16	few	CASSPLAGASTDTQYF	TGTGCCAGCAGCCCATTAGCGGGGGCCTCCACAGATACGCAGTATTTT
TRBJ2-3	NA	TRBV7-8	14	NA	CASSLATRGDTQYF	TGTGCCAGCAGCTTAGCGACTCGGGGAGATACGCAGTATTTT
TRBJ2-2	NA	TRBV19	16	once	CASRPSGAVGTGELFF	TGTGCCAGTAGACCCTCAGGGGCGGTGGGCACCGGGGAGCTGTTTTTT
TRBJ2-4	TRBD1	TRBV4-2	17	NA	CASSQDLHRGYEDIQYF	TGTGCCAGCAGCCAAGATCTGCACAGGGGTTATGAGGACATTCAGTACTTC
TRBJ1-2	NA	TRBV7-9	13	NA	CASSSYVDYGYTF	TGTGCCAGCAGCTCCTATGTGGACTATGGCTACACCTTC
TRBJ2-5	TRBD2	TRBV19	16	NA	CASAIGTSGSFVTQYF	TGTGCCAGTGCGATCGGGACTAGCGGGAGCTTCGTGACCCAGTACTTC
TRBJ1-1	NA	TRBV28	17	NA	CASSPRPGGIRYTEAFF	TGTGCCAGCAGTCCCCGCCCGGGGGGTATACGGTACACTGAAGCTTTCTTT
TRBJ2-7	TRBD2	TRBV10-2	16	once	CASSDPLAGALYEQYF	TGCGCCAGCAGTGACCCTTTAGCGGGAGCATTGTACGAGCAGTACTTC
TRBJ2-7	NA	TRBV7-9	15	few	CASSLGGRPEYEQYF	TGTGCCAGCAGCTTAGGGGGCCGGCCTGAATACGAGCAGTACTTC
TRBJ1-1	NA	TRBV5-1	15	NA	CASSLSSGWNTEAFF	TGCGCCAGCAGCTTGTCCTCCGGTTGGAACACTGAAGCTTTCTTT
TRBJ1-2	NA	TRBV18	17	NA	CASSPGGRAAVVYGYTF	TGTGCCAGCTCACCTGGAGGCAGGGCGGCTGTCGTCTATGGCTACACCTTC
TRBJ2-7	NA	TRBV5-5	11	NA	CASSLADKEYF	TGTGCCAGCAGCTTGGCGGACAAGGAGTACTTC
TRBJ2-2	TRBD2	TRBV15	17	NA	CATSSWGLAGDHGELFF	TGTGCCACCAGCAGCTGGGGACTAGCGGGAGATCACGGGGAGCTGTTTTTT
TRBJ2-6	TRBD1	TRBV28	17	NA	CASGPGQGMAGANVLTF	TGTGCCAGCGGGCCGGGACAGGGTATGGCTGGGGCCAACGTCCTGACTTTC
TRBJ1-2	NA	TRBV30	12	NA	CALSSTIYGYTF	TGTGCCTTATCCAGCACGATCTATGGCTACACCTTC
TRBJ2-7	NA	TRBV28	15	once	CASSPYGLLTYEQYF	TGTGCCAGTTCACCATATGGACTCCTCACCTACGAGCAGTACTTC
TRBJ1-2	NA	TRBV2	13	once	CASRKGNLQGYTF	TGTGCCAGCAGAAAGGGAAATCTACAAGGCTACACCTTC
TRBJ2-3	NA	TRBV4-1	16	NA	CASSQASGSPPDTQYF	TGCGCCAGCAGCCAAGCCTCTGGGAGTCCGCCAGATACGCAGTATTTT
TRBJ1-2	TRBD1	TRBV5-1	14	few	CASSELQGDYGYTF	TGCGCCAGCAGCGAACTACAGGGGGACTATGGCTACACCTTC
TRBJ2-3	TRBD2	TRBV5-1	16	NA	CASSSRLAGVPDTQYF	TGCGCCAGCAGCTCCCGACTAGCGGGAGTCCCAGATACGCAGTATTTT
TRBJ2-3	TRBD1	TRBV5-6	16	NA	CASSTRTGGVADTQYF	TGTGCCAGCAGCACCCGGACAGGGGGAGTCGCAGATACGCAGTATTTT
TRBJ2-7	NA	TRBV7-2	15	NA	CASSLGGSSSYEQYF	TGTGCCAGCAGCTTAGGCGGGTCCAGCTCCTACGAGCAGTACTTC
TRBJ1-1	TRBD1	TRBV6-5	12	NA	CASNTGGTEAFF	TGTGCCAGCAACACAGGGGGCACTGAAGCTTTCTTT
TRBJ2-1	NA	TRBV5-1	12	once	CASSSYLGEQFF	TGCGCCAGCAGCTCGTACTTGGGTGAGCAGTTCTTC
TRBJ1-2	NA	TRBV5-6	14	NA	CASSLVGPGYGYTF	TGTGCCAGCAGCTTGGTGGGCCCCGGCTATGGCTACACCTTC
TRBJ2-2	NA	TRBV29-1	15	NA	CSVESRGLNTGELFF	TGCAGCGTTGAGTCCAGGGGATTGAACACCGGGGAGCTGTTTTTT
TRBJ2-1	NA	TRBV12-5	16	NA	CASGSREGTPRDEQFF	TGTGCTAGTGGTTCGAGAGAGGGGACCCCGCGTGATGAGCAGTTCTTC